This TCR beta chain was observed in a study of blood T cell repertoires in COVID-19 (TCRdb year 2020). For the study in its entirety: Collaborator samples came from the United States, Italy and Spain and covered acute and convalescent phases of COVID-19. The material from the prospective study consisted of cDNA or gDNA derived from T cells, B-cell-depleted T cells, or PBMCs. Samples were obtained from the ongoing ImmuneRACE study (first 160 participants) and from roughly 1,300 subjects provided by 6 global collaborators. Deeply sampled blood TCRbeta repertoires from subjects exposed to, actively infected with, or recovered from COVID-19 were included in the dataset. A freely available public database, intended as a resource for researchers studying the immune response to SARS-CoV-2, is where the repertoires were released. Where available, HLA class I and class II types were obtained from metadata supplied by the sample provider rather than from assay-based typing. A de-identified subject ID, COVID-19 status, age in years and sex were almost always included in the sample metadata.

General study outcomes and caveats: Clinical and demographic metadata were provided uncurated, with the amount varying by source and participant.

CDR1 is given as LNHDA and CDR2 as SQIVND, both from the germline V gene (reference sequence). There are 14 amino acids in the CDR3, from cysteine to phenylalanine inclusive. CDR3 DNA is the only sequence kept; it has 42 bases, read in frame from the first base. The germline V end is reduced by 10 bases and the J end by 4 bases; junction bases left unmatched: 7. This clone is a singleton in its sample. The antigen it binds to is not known. No quality values exist for individual bases; no much larger clone is one base distant. Collaborating institutions collected whole blood in K2EDTA tubes following their own protocols. For TCRbeta analysis, collaborators shipped samples in one of three forms: frozen whole blood, isolated PBMCs, or DNA extracted from either of those sample types. TCRbeta CDR3 regions were amplified from genomic DNA using the immunoSEQ Assay, a bias-controlled multiplex PCR. The source study handled its data this way. The number of nucleated cells in each sample was estimated by amplification of reference gene primers within the assay. To quantify the absolute abundance of each unique TCRbeta CDR3 rearrangement, sequence reads were collapsed and filtered. For each sample, productive Simpson clonality was calculated as the square root of Simpson's diversity index across productive rearrangements. As stored in TCRdb, this immuneACCESS dataset retains in-frame rearrangements with V and J assigned. A fraction of the clones does not appear; measured against another copy, unresolved V genes explain less than half of the discrepancy, and the remainder lacks a known reason. V and J calls and clone size follow that table, whereas D and trimming were derived from the DNA. The table for this sample lists over 45,000 clones; roughly 82% of them were counted only once. More than 8% of the sample is taken by the ten largest.

Sample: peripheral blood. This clonotype was obtained from an elderly woman with acute or convalescent COVID-19. Rearrangement joined TRBV19 to TRBJ2-2; 9 bases in the middle match TRBD2. In nucleotide form, the sequence is TGTGCCACTGACGGGCGGGAGGGCACCGGGGAGCTGTTTTTT. Its amino acids are CATDGREGTGELFF.